This T cell receptor beta chain was recorded in a study of technical replicates of blood from a handful of donors. TCRdb's copy holds only in-frame clones and misses some; the assay was immunoSEQ multiplex PCR. The table shows 13,000 to 15,000 clones, with roughly 84% occurring only once. The CDR3 consists of 15 residues. CDR1 and CDR2 (germline): GTSNPN, SVGIG (reference sequence). The V segment lost 0 bases and the J segment 6 bases; nucleotides outside the gene matches: 7. The rearrangement links TRBV30 to TRBJ2-1; 8 nucleotides match TRBD1. The TCR sequence derives from a human donor in good health. Sequencing used PBMCs. The DNA for the CDR3 is TGTGCCTGGAGTGTAGGTTGGCAGGGGGCCAATGAGCAGTTCTTC. Residues: CAWSVGWQGANEQFF.